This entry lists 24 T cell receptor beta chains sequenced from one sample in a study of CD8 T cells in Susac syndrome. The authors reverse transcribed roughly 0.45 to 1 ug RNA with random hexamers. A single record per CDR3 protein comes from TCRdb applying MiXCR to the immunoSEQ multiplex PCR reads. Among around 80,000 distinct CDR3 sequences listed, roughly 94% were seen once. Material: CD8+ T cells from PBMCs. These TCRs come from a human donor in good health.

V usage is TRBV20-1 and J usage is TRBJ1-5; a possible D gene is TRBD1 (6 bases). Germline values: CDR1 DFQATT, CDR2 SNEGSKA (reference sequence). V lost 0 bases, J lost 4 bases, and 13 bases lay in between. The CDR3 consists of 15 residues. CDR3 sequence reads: CSARDTGFGNQPQHF. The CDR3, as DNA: TGCAGTGCTAGAGACACAGGGTTCGGGAATCAGCCCCAGCATTTT.

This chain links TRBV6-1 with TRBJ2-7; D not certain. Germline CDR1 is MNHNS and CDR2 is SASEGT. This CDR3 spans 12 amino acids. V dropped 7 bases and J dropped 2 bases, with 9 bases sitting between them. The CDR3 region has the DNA TGTGCCAGCAAGACCGGAGCCTACGAGCAGTACTTC. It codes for CASKTGAYEQYF.

CDR3 loop: CAWSAPAQGYQPQHF. CDR3 bases: TGTGCCTGGAGTGCGCCGGCACAGGGATATCAGCCCCAGCATTTT. V and J are TRBV30 and TRBJ1-5; D might be TRBD1 (6 bases). The V and J ends lost 1 base and 5 bases respectively, with 15 bases between them. Per germline, CDR1 GTSNPN and CDR2 SVGIG (reference sequence). This CDR3 has 15 amino acids.

CDR3 residues: CSASPGRLEFSEQFF. CDR3 DNA: TGCAGTGCTAGTCCAGGTCGACTGGAGTTTTCTGAGCAGTTCTTC. This chain joins TRBV20-1 and TRBJ2-1, with unresolved D. This CDR3 is built from 15 residues. Germline V gene data show CDR1 as DFQATT and CDR2 as SNEGSKA (reference sequence). Between the trimmed V and J ends, which lost 3 bases and 9 bases, there was a span of 21 bases.

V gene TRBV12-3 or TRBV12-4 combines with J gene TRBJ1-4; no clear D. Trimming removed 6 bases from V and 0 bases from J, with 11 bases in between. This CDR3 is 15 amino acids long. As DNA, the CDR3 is TGTGCCAGCAGCCCGGTGTCTACAACTAATGAAAAACTGTTTTTT. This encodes CASSPVSTTNEKLFF.

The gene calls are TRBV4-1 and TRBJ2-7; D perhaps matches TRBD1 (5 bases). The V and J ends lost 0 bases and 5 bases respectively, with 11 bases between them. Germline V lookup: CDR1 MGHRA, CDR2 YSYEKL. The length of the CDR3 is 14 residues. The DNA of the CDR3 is TGCGCCAGCAGCCAAGAACAGGACCCCAACGAGCAGTACTTC. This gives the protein CASSQEQDPNEQYF.

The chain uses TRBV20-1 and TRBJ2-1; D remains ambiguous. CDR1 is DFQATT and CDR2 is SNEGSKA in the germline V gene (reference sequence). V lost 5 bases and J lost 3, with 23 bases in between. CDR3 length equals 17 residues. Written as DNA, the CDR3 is TGCAGTGCTCTAACAGCCATCCCTACTACCCACTACAATGAGCAGTTCTTC. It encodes CSALTAIPTTHYNEQFF.

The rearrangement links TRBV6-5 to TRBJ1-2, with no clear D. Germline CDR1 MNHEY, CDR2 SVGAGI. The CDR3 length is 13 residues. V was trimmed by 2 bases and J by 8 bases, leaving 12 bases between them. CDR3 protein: CASSYQPVRGYTF. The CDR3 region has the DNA TGTGCCAGCAGTTACCAGCCCGTCCGGGGCTACACCTTC.

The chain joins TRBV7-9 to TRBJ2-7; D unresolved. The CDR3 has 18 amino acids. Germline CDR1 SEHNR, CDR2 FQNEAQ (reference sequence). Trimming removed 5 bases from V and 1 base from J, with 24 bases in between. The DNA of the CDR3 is TGTGCCAGCAGCGCCCTCCTTGATGAGCAGGAGCCTTCCTACGAGCAGTACTTC. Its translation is CASSALLDEQEPSYEQYF.

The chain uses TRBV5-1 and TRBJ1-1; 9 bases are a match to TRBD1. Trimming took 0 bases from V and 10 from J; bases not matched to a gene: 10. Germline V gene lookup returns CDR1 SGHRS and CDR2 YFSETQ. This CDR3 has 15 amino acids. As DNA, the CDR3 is TGCGCCAGCAGCTTGGTGGGACAGGGCGACCTGGGAGCTTTCTTT. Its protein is CASSLVGQGDLGAFF.

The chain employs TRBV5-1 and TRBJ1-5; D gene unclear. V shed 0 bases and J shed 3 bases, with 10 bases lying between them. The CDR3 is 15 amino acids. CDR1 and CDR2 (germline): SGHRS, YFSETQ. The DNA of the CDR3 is TGCGCCAGCAGCTTGGGTCCGTGGATCAATCAGCCCCAGCATTTT. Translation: CASSLGPWINQPQHF. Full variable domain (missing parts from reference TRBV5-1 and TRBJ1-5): KAGVTQTPRYLIKTRGQQVTLSCSPISGHRSVSWYQQTPGQGLQFLFEYFSETQRNKGNFPGRFSGRQFSNSRSEMNVSTLELGDSALYLCASSLGPWINQPQHFGDGTRLSIL.

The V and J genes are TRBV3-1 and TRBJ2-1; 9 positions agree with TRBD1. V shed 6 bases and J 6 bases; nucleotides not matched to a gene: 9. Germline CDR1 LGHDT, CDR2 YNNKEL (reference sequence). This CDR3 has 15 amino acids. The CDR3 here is CASSPTGQGANEQFF. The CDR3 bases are TGTGCCAGCAGTCCGACGGGACAGGGAGCCAATGAGCAGTTCTTC.

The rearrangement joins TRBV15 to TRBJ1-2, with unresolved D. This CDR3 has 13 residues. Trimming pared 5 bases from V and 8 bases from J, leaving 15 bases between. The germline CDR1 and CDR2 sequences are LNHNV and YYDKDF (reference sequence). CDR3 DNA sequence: TGTGCCACCAGCGGATTGTCTAAAGGCGGCTACACCTTC. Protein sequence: CATSGLSKGGYTF.

The CDR3 region has the DNA TGTGCCAGCAGTCAGCCGGACAGGTCGCAAGAGACCCAGTACTTC. This translates into CASSQPDRSQETQYF. This chain uses TRBV7-9 with TRBJ2-5; 7 nucleotides line up with TRBD1. The V segment lost 6 bases and the J segment 2 bases; nucleotides outside the gene matches: 9. This CDR3 region has 15 residues. Germline V gene lookup returns CDR1 SEHNR and CDR2 FQNEAQ (reference sequence).

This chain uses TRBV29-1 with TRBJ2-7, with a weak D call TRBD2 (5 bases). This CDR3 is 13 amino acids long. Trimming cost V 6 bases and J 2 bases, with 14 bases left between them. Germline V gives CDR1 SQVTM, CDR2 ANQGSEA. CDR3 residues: CSVGVTSPYEQYF. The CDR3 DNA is TGCAGCGTCGGGGTGACTTCTCCCTACGAGCAGTACTTC.

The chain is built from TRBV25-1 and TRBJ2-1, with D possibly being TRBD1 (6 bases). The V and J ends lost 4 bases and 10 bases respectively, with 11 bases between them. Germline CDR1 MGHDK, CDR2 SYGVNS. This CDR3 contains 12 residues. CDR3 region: CASSVWGTEQFF. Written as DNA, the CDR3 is TGTGCCAGCAGTGTGTGGGGGACAGAGCAGTTCTTC. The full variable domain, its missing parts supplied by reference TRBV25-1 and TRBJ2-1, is EADIYQTPRYLVIGTGKKITLECSQTMGHDKMYWYQQDPGMELHLIHYSYGVNSTEKGDLSSESTVSRIRTEHFPLTLESARPSHTSQYLCASSVWGTEQFFGPGTRLTVL.

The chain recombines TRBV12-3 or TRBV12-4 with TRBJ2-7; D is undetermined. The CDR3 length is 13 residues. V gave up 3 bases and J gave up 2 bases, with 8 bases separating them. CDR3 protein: CASSFARPYEQYF. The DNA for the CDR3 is TGTGCCAGCAGTTTCGCTAGACCCTACGAGCAGTACTTC.

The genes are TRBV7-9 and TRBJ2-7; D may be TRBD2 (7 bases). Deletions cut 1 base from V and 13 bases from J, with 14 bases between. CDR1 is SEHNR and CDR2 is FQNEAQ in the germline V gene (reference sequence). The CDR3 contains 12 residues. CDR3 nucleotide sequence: TGTGCCAGCAGCTTAGGAGGGGGGGAGCTCTACTTC. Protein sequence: CASSLGGGELYF.

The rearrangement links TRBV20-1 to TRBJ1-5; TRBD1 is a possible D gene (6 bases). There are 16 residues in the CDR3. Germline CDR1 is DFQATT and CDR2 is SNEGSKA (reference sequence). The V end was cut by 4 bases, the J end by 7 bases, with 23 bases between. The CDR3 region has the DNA TGCAGTGCTAAATTCGAGGGAGGGGGTCCCCTACAGCCCCAGCATTTT. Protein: CSAKFEGGGPLQPQHF.

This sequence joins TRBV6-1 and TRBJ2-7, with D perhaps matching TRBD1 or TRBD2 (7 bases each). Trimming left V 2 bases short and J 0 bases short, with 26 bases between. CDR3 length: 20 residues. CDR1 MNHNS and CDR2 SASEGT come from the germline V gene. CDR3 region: CASSERSKNRGAGRSYEQYV. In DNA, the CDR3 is TGTGCCAGCAGTGAAAGATCGAAGAACAGGGGAGCGGGACGCTCCTACGAGCAGTACGTC.

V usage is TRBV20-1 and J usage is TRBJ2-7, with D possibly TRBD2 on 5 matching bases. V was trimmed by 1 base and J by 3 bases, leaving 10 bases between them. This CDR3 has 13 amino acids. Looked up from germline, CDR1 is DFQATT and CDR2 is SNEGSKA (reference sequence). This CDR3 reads CSARALEVYEQYF. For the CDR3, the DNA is TGCAGTGCTAGAGCACTAGAGGTCTACGAGCAGTACTTC.

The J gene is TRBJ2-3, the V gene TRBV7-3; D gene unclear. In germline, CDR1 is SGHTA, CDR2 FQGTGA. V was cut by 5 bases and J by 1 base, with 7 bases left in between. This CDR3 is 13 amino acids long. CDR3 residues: CASSIQGTDTQYF. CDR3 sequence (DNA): TGTGCCAGCAGCATCCAGGGCACAGATACGCAGTATTTT.

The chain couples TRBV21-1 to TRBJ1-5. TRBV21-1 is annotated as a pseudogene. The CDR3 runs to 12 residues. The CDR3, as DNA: TGTGCCAGCACCTTTGTCGGTCAGCCCCAGCATTTT. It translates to CASTFVGQPQHF.

CDR3 in DNA: TGTGCCAGCAGCCAAGATTACGGCAGCCAAGAGACCCAGTACTTC. Translation: CASSQDYGSQETQYF. This chain joins TRBV14 and TRBJ2-5; the D is unclear. V was pared by 0 bases and J by 1 base, with 9 bases between. CDR3 size: 15 residues. Germline CDR1 SGHDN, CDR2 FVKESK.